A single sample is the source of the 14 T cell receptor beta chains below, sequenced in a study of blood T cell repertoires in COVID-19 (TCRdb year 2020). Library creation used the immunoSEQ multiplex PCR assay. This immuneACCESS table, as held by TCRdb, lists in-frame sequences with V and J called but not all clones. Of the missing ones, under half trace to an unresolved V gene in checked studies; the others have no known cause. Counted in this sample were about 250,000 clones; 65% to 90% of them appeared once. The top ten constitute roughly 4.9% of the sample. Sequencing used peripheral blood. These receptors all come from an elderly woman with active or convalescent COVID-19.

This rearrangement joins TRBV3-1 (or the pseudogene TRBV3-2) to TRBJ2-5; 7 bases are a match to TRBD1. The V gene end was trimmed by 1 base and the J gene end by 3 bases; junction bases not matched to a gene: 11. CDR3 length equals 17 residues. From germline, CDR1 is LGHDT and CDR2 YNNKEL (reference sequence). CDR3 nucleotide sequence: TGTGCCAGCAGCCAAGCCACGACAGGGTTGGTAAAAGAGACCCAGTACTTC. This encodes CASSQATTGLVKETQYF.

In the case of this clone: The identical CDR3 is also encoded by other nucleotide sequences in the sample. This sequence joins TRBV28 and TRBJ1-4, with D maybe TRBD1 (5 bases). This CDR3 contains 16 residues. The germline V gene has CDR1 MDHEN and CDR2 SYDVKM. Trimming left V 10 bases short and J 4 bases short, with 22 bases between. CDR3 sequence reads: CATHPGRVGDNEKLFF. The CDR3 region has the DNA TGTGCCACCCACCCAGGGAGGGTCGGCGATAATGAAAAACTGTTTTTT.

V gene TRBV10-3 combines with J gene TRBJ1-1; 9 bases are a match to TRBD1. With V trimmed by 4 bases and J by 3 bases, 3 bases remained unmatched. CDR3 length equals 14 residues. Germline-derived CDR1 and CDR2 are ENHRY and SYGVKD. The CDR3 spells CAISGGTGHTEAFF. As DNA, the CDR3 is TGTGCCATCAGTGGAGGGACAGGGCACACTGAAGCTTTCTTT.

The chain is built from TRBV21-1 and TRBJ1-1; TRBD1, the D gene given by the table, was not confirmed from the DNA. TRBV21-1 is noted as a pseudogene. The CDR3 loop spans 15 amino acids. The chain's CDR3 is CASSNRDRVNTEAFF. The CDR3 DNA follows: TGTGCCAGCAGCAACCGGGACAGGGTGAACACTGAAGCTTTCTTT.

The V gene is TRBV27, the J gene TRBJ2-7, with TRBD1 as a possible D gene (6 bases). The germline V gene has CDR1 MNHEY and CDR2 SMNVEV (reference sequence). CDR3 length: 15 residues. Trimming stripped 4 bases from V and 3 bases from J, with 16 bases between. The CDR3 spells CASSSRGTWGYEQYF. CDR3 DNA sequence: TGTGCCAGCAGTTCCAGAGGGACATGGGGCTACGAGCAGTACTTC.

This chain links TRBV2 with TRBJ2-7, with 8 bases fitting TRBD1. Looked up from germline, CDR1 is SNHLY and CDR2 is FYNNEI. The CDR3 has 14 amino acids. Trimming removed 7 bases from V and 3 bases from J; junction bases left unmatched: 8. CDR3 sequence reads: CASKRTGTNYEQYF. CDR3 in DNA: TGTGCCAGCAAACGGACAGGGACGAACTACGAGCAGTACTTC. The entire variable domain, with the rest obtained from reference TRBV2 and TRBJ2-7, is as follows: EPEVTQTPSHQVTQMGQEVILRCVPISNHLYFYWYRQILGQKVEFLVSFYNNEISEKSEIFDDQFSVERPDGSNFTLKIRSTKLEDSAMYFCASKRTGTNYEQYFGPGTRLTVT.

The chain combines TRBV21-1 with TRBJ1-1; the D call TRBD1 from the table was never checked on the DNA. TRBV21-1 is deemed a pseudogene. The CDR3 totals 20 residues. The CDR3 region has the DNA TGTGCCAGCAGCCCTCGATTTTTATTTGGAACAGGGGGCTGGGGCACTGAAGCTTTCTTT. Protein: CASSPRFLFGTGGWGTEAFF.

CDR3 residues: CASSPPSSRTHTGELFF. CDR3 DNA: TGTGCCAGCTCACCACCATCTTCTAGAACCCACACCGGGGAGCTGTTTTTT. This sequence joins TRBV18 and TRBJ2-2; D call uncertain. The CDR3 runs to 17 residues. Germline CDR1 is KGHSH and CDR2 is LQKENI. The V end was cut by 0 bases, the J end by 3 bases, with 14 bases between.

The rearrangement uses TRBV18 and TRBJ1-2, with 11 bases lining up with TRBD1. The length of the CDR3 is 16 residues. J was trimmed by 8 bases and V by 0 bases; bases with no gene match: 8. The germline V gene encodes CDR1 KGHSH and CDR2 LQKENI. CDR3 bases: TGTGCCAGCTCACCACCGGGACAGGGGGTTCCCTGGGGCTACACCTTC. Its protein is CASSPPGQGVPWGYTF. Looking up the rest from reference TRBV18 and TRBJ1-2 gives the full variable domain: NAGVMQNPRHLVRRRGQEARLRCSPMKGHSHVYWYRQLPEEGLKFMVYLQKENIIDESGMPKERFSAEFPKEGPSILRIQQVVRGDSAAYFCASSPPGQGVPWGYTFGSGTRLTVV.

The chain carries TRBV21-1 and TRBJ1-5; the DNA was not used to check the table's D call, TRBD1. TRBV21-1 is a recognized pseudogene. This CDR3 contains 14 residues. CDR3 coding DNA: TGTGCCAGCAGCAAAGTGGAACGAGACAGGGCCCAGCATTTT. This sequence encodes CASSKVERDRAQHF.

This rearrangement joins TRBV28 to TRBJ1-2; 10 positions match TRBD1. This CDR3 is 15 amino acids long. J lost 5 bases, V lost 8 bases, and 11 bases had no gene match. Per germline, CDR1 MDHEN and CDR2 SYDVKM. CDR3 DNA sequence: TGTGCCAGCCGGCGATTTGACAGGGGGCAATATGGCTACACCTTC. Translating gives CASRRFDRGQYGYTF.

The CDR3 spells CASSLGQGAMEQYF. The CDR3 DNA follows: TGTGCCAGCAGTTTGGGGCAGGGGGCCATGGAGCAGTACTTC. The V call is TRBV28, the J call TRBJ2-7; TRBD1 matches 8 bases. The length of the CDR3 is 14 residues. Looked up from germline, CDR1 is MDHEN and CDR2 is SYDVKM. V lost 3 bases, J lost 7 bases, and 8 bases stayed unmatched.

The genes are TRBV11-2 and TRBJ2-3; no firm D call. The CDR3 contains 11 residues. Trimming stripped 3 bases from V and 7 bases from J, with 5 bases between. CDR1 SGHAT and CDR2 FQNNGV come from the germline V gene. CDR3 nucleotides: TGTGCCAGCAGCTTTTCGTATACGCAGTATTTT. Amino acid sequence: CASSFSYTQYF.

The V gene is TRBV29-1, the J gene TRBJ2-5, with 8 bases aligning to TRBD2. The CDR3 contains 15 residues. CDR1 is SQVTM and CDR2 is ANQGSEA in the germline V gene. V lost 3 bases and J lost 1; bases outside the gene matches: 7. CDR3 nucleotides: TGCAGCGTTGACGGGAGGGGACTGTTCCAAGAGACCCAGTACTTC. Protein sequence: CSVDGRGLFQETQYF.